The entry that follows covers one T cell receptor (beta chain) sequence. Its antigen is not known. Sequencing used immunoSEQ v3. Each library reached 1.5 million to 2.5 million read pairs, or 5-6 million at deep level. The table came from immunoSEQ multiplex PCR; TCRdb's copy has only in-frame clones and leaves some out. The data contain roughly 50,000 clones, 71% of them singletons. These data are taken from a study of TIL therapy for anti-PD-1-resistant metastatic lung cancer. The time point here: pre-treatment sample, taken before nivolumab and TIL therapy. Tumor tissue came from excised metastases, mostly pleural nodules or supraclavicular lymph nodes. Enrollment ran from late 2017 to January 2020. Study-wide points: This highly selected cohort may not generalize to typical lung cancer patients.

The V and J ends lost 0 bases and 1 base respectively, with 7 bases between them. CDR1 is MNHEY and CDR2 is SVGAGI in the germline V gene. The CDR3 is 15 residues long. V gene TRBV6-5 combines with J gene TRBJ1-5; no reliable D call. The sample consisted of tumor tissue, taken at baseline. The sequence came from a person aged 25-80 years with non-small cell lung cancer. In nucleotides, the CDR3 is TGTGCCAGCAGTTACTCCGCGCTAAGCAATCAGCCCCAGCATTTT. Its translation: CASSYSALSNQPQHF.